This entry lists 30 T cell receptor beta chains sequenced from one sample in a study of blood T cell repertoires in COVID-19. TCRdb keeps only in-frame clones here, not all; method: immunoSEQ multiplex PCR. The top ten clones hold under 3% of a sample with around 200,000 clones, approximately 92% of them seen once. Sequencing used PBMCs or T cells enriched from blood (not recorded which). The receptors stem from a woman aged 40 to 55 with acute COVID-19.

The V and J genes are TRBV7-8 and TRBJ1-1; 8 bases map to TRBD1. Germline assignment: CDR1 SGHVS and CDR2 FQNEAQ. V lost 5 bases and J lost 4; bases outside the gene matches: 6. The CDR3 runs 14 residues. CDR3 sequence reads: CASSGPTGGTEAFF. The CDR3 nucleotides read TGTGCCAGCAGCGGGCCTACAGGGGGCACTGAAGCTTTCTTT.

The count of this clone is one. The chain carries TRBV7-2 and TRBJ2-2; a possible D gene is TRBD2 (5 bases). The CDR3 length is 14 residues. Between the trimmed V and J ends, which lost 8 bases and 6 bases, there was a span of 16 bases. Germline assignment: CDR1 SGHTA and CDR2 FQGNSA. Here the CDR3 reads CASGGLRRPGELFF. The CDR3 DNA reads TGTGCCAGCGGCGGGCTAAGGCGCCCCGGGGAGCTGTTTTTT.

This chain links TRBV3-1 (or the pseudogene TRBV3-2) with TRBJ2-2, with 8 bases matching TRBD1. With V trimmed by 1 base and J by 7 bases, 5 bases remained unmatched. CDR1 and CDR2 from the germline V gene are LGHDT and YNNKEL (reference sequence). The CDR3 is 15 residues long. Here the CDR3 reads CASSQVQGAGGELFF. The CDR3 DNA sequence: TGTGCCAGCAGCCAAGTTCAGGGGGCGGGCGGGGAGCTGTTTTTT.

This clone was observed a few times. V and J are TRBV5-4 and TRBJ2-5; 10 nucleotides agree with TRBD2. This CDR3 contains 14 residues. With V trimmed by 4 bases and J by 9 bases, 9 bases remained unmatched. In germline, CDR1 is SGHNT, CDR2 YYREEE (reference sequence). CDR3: CASSLGLAAGAQYF. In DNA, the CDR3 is TGTGCCAGCAGCCTAGGACTAGCGGCTGGGGCCCAGTACTTC.

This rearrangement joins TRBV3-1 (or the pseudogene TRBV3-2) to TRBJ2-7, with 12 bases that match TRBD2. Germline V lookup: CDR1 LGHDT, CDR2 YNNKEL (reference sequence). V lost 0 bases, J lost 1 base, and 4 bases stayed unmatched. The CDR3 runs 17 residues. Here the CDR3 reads CASSQDLLAGGSYEQYF. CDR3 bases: TGTGCCAGCAGCCAAGATTTACTAGCGGGGGGATCCTACGAGCAGTACTTC.

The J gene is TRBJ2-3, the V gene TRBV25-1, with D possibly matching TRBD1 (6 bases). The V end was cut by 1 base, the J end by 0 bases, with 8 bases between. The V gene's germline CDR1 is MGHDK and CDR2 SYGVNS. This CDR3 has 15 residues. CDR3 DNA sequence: TGTGCCAGCAGTGAATCAGGGGCCAGCACAGATACGCAGTATTTT. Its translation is CASSESGASTDTQYF.

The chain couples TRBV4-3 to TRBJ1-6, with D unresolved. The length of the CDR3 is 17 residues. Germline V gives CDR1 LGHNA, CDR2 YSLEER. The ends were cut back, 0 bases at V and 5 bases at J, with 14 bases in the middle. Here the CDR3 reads CASSQDGRRINNSPLHF. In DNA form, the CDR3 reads TGCGCCAGCAGCCAAGATGGAAGGAGAATCAATAATTCACCCCTCCACTTT.

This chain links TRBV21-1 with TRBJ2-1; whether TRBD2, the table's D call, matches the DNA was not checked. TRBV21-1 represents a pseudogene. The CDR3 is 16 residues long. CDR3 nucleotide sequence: TGTGCCAGCAGCAATCCCGGGACTATAAGACACAATGAGCAGTTCTTC. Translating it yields CASSNPGTIRHNEQFF.

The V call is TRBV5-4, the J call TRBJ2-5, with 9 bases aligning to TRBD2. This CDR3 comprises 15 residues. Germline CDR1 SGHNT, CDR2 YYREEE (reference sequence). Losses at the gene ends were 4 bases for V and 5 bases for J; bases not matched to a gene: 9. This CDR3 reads CASSAAGGRRETQYF. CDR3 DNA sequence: TGTGCCAGCAGCGCAGCGGGGGGCCGAAGGGAGACCCAGTACTTC.

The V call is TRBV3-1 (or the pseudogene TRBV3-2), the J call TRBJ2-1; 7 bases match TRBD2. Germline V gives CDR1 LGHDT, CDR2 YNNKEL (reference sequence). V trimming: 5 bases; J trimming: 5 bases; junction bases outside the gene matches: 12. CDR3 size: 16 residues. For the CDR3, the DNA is TGTGCCAGCAGCTCAACACCGGGACTAAAACACAATGAGCAGTTCTTC. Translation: CASSSTPGLKHNEQFF.

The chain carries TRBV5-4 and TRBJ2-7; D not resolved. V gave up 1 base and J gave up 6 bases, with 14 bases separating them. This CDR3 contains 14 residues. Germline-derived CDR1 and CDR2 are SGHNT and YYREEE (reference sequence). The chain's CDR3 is CASSLLASKAEQYF. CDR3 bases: TGTGCCAGCAGCTTGTTGGCTAGTAAGGCCGAGCAGTACTTC.

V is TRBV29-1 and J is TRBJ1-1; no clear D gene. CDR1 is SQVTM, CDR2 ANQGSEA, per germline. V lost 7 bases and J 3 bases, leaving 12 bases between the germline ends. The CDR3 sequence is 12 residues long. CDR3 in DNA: TGCAGCGCCCAGGTGCGGGACACTGAAGCTTTCTTT. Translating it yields CSAQVRDTEAFF. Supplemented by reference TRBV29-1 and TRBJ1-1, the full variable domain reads SAVISQKPSRDICQRGTSLTIQCQVDSQVTMMFWYRQQPGQSLTLIATANQGSEATYESGFVIDKFPISRPNLTFSTLTVSNMSPEDSSIYLCSAQVRDTEAFFGQGTRLTVV.

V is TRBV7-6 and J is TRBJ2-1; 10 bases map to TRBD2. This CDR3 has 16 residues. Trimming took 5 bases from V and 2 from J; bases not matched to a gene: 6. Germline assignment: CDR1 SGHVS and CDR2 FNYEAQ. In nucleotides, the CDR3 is TGTGCCAGCAGCCCTTACAGCGGGGGGGCCTACAATGAGCAGTTCTTC. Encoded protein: CASSPYSGGAYNEQFF.

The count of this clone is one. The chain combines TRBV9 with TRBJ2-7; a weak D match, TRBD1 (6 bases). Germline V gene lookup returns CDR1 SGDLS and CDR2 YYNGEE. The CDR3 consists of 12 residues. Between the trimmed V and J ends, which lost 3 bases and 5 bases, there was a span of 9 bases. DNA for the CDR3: TGTGCCAGCAGCGACACAGGGAACGAGCAGTACTTC. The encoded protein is CASSDTGNEQYF.

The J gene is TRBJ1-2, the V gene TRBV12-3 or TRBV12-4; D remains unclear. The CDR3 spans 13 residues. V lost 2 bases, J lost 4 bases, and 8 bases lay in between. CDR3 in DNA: TGTGCCAGCAGTTTAAGCGAGACCTATGGCTACACCTTC. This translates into CASSLSETYGYTF.

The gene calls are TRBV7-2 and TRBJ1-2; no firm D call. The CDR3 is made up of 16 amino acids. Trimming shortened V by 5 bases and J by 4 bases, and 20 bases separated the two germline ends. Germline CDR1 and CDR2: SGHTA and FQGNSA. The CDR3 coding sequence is TGTGCCAGCAGCCCTGGCCCGGTCGGGGAAGTCTATGGCTACACCTTC. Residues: CASSPGPVGEVYGYTF.

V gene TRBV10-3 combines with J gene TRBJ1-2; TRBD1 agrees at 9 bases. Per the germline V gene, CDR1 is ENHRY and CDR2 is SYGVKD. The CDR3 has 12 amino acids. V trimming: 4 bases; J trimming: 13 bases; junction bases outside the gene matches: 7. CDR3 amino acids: CAISGDREKGTF. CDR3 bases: TGTGCCATCAGTGGGGACAGGGAGAAGGGCACCTTC.

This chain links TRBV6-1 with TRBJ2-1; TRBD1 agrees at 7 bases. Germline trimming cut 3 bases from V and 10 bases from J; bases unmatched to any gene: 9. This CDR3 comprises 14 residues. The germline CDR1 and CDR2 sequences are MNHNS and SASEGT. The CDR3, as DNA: TGTGCCAGCAGTGAGGCTTACAGGGGCAACGAGCAGTTCTTC. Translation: CASSEAYRGNEQFF.

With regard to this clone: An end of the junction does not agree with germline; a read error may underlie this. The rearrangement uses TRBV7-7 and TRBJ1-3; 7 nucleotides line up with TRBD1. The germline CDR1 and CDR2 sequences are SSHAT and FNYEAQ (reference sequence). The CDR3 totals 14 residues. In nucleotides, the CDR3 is TGTGCTAGCAGCCCCGGGACAGCCGGAAACACCATATATTTT. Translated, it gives CASSPGTAGNTIYF.

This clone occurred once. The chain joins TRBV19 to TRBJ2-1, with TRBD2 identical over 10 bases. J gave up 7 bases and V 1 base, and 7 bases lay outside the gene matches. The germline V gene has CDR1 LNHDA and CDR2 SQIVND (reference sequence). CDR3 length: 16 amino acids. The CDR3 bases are TGTGCCAGTAGTATAGCACCAGCGGGGGGGCTGAATGAGCAGTTCTTC. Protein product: CASSIAPAGGLNEQFF.

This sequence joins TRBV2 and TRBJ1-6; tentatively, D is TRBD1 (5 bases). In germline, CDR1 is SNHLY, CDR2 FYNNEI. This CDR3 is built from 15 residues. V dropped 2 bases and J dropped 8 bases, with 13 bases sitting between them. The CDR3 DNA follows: TGTGCCAGCAGTGAAATCGACAGTAAAGATTCACCCCTCCACTTT. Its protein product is CASSEIDSKDSPLHF.

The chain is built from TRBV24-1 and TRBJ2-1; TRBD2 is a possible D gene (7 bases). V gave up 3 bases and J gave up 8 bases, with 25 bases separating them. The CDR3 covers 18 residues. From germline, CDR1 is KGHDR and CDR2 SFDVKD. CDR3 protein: CATSDPSTLRGLSDEQFF. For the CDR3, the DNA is TGTGCCACCAGTGATCCATCCACCCTGCGGGGGCTCAGTGATGAGCAGTTCTTC.

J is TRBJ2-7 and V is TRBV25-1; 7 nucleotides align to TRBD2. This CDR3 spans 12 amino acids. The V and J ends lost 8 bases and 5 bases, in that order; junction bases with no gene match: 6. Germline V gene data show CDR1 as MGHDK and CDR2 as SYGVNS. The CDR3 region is CASLLAPHEQYF. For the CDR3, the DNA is TGTGCCAGCCTACTAGCGCCCCACGAGCAGTACTTC.

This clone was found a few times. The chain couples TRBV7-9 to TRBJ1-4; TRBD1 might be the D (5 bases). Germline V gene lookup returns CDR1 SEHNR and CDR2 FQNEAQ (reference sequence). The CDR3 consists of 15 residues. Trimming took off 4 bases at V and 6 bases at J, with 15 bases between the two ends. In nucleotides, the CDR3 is TGTGCCAGCAGCTCCTCGGGGGAGGATGATGAAAAACTGTTTTTT. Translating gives CASSSSGEDDEKLFF.

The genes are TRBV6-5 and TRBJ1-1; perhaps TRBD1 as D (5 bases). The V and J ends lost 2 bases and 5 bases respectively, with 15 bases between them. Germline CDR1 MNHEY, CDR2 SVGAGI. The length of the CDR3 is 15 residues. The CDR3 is CASSYPNKGWTEAFF. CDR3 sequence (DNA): TGTGCCAGCAGTTACCCAAATAAGGGGTGGACTGAAGCTTTCTTT.

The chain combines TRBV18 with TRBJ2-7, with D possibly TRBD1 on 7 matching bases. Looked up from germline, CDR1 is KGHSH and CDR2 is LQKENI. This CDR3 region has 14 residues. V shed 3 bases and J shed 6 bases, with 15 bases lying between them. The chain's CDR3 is CASSPQGGGGEQYF. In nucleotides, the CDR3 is TGTGCCAGCTCACCCCAGGGGGGAGGCGGCGAGCAGTACTTC.

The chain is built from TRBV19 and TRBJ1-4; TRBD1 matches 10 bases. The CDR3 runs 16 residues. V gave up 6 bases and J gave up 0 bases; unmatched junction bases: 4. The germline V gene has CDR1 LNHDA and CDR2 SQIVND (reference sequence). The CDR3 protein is CASRTTGGATNEKLFF. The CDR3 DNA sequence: TGTGCCAGTAGAACGACAGGGGGCGCAACTAATGAAAAACTGTTTTTT.

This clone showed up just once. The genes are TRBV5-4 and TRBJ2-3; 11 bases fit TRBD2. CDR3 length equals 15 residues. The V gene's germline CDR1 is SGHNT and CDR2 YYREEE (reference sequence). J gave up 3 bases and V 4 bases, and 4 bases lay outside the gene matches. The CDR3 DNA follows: TGTGCCAGCAGCCCCTGGACTAGCGGGACAGATACGCAGTATTTT. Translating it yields CASSPWTSGTDTQYF.

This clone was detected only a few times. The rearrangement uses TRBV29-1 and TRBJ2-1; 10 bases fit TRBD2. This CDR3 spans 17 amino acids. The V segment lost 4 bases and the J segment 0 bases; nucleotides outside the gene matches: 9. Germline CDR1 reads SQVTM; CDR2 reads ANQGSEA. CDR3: CSVGSSGSASSYNEQFF. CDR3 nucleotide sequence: TGCAGCGTTGGCTCTAGCGGGAGTGCCAGCTCCTACAATGAGCAGTTCTTC.

The CDR3, as DNA: TGTGCCAGCAGCTTAACAGGCCTCAATGAGCAGTTCTTC. Translating gives CASSLTGLNEQFF. The chain combines TRBV7-9 with TRBJ2-1; D is perhaps TRBD1 (5 bases). V was trimmed by 2 bases and J by 6 bases, leaving 8 bases between them. Germline CDR1 and CDR2: SEHNR and FQNEAQ (reference sequence). The CDR3 sequence is 13 residues long.